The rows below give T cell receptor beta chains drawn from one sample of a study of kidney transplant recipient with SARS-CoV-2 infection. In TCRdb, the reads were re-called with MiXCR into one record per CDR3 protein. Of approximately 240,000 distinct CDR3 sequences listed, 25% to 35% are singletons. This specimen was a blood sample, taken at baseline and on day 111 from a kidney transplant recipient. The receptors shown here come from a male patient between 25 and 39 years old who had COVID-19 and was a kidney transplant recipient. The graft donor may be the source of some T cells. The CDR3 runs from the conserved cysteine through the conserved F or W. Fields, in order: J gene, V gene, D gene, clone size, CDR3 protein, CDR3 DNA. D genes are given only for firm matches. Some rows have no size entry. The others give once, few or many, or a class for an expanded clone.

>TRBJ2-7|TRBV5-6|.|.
CASSSLAPIADEQYF
TGTGCCAGCAGCTCTCTAGCCCCAATCGCAGACGAGCAGTACTTC
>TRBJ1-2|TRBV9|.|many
CASMYEYSRKTYGYTF
TGTGCCAGCATGTACGAGTACTCAAGAAAGACCTATGGCTACACCTTC
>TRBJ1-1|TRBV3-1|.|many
CASSRASPISIRTEAFF
TGTGCCAGCAGCCGTGCAAGTCCCATTTCAATTCGCACTGAAGCTTTCTTT
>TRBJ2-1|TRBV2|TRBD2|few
CAGGRDYNEQFF
TGTGCCGGCGGGAGGGACTACAATGAGCAGTTCTTC
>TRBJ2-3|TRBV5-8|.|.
CASSFRVWERLDTQYF
TGTGCCAGCAGCTTCCGCGTTTGGGAGAGATTAGATACGCAGTATTTT
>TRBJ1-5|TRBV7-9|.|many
CASSLHRGGYNQPQHF
TGTGCCAGCAGCTTACATCGGGGCGGTTACAATCAGCCCCAGCATTTT
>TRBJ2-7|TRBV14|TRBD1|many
CASSLTGGFYEQYF
TGTGCCAGCAGCCTGACAGGGGGGTTCTACGAGCAGTACTTC
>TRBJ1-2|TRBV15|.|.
CATSSWRRCGKTYGYTF
TGTGCCACCAGCAGTTGGCGAAGGTGTGGAAAGACCTATGGCTACACCTTC
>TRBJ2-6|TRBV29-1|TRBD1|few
CSVEAGQARSGANVLTF
TGCAGCGTTGAAGCTGGACAGGCGCGCTCTGGGGCCAACGTCCTGACTTTC
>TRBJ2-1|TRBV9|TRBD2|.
CAGSPILTTSGSNEQFF
TGTGCCGGCAGCCCGATCCTCACGACTAGCGGGAGCAATGAGCAGTTCTTC
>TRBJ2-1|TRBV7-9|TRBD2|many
CASSRGLAALGEQFF
TGTGCCAGCAGCCGGGGACTAGCGGCCCTAGGTGAGCAGTTCTTC
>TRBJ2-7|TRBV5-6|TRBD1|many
CASSLALGQGSSYEQYF
TGTGCCAGCAGCTTGGCCCTGGGACAGGGAAGCTCCTACGAGCAGTACTTC
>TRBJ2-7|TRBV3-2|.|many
CASSQDRVREQYF
TGTGCCAGCAGCCAAGATCGGGTGCGTGAGCAGTACTTC
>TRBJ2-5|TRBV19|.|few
CASSNLGRETQYF
TGTGCCAGTAGTAATTTGGGTAGAGAGACCCAGTACTTC
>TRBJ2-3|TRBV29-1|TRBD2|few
CSVSFGLASVTDTQYF
TGCAGCGTCTCCTTCGGACTAGCGAGCGTAACAGATACGCAGTATTTT
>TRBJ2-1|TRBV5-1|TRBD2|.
CASSLASAGGRNEQFF
TGCGCCAGCAGCCTAGCTTCAGCGGGAGGGCGGAATGAGCAGTTCTTC
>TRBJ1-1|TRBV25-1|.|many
CASSEGFLNTEAFF
TGTGCCAGCAGTGAGGGTTTTCTGAACACTGAAGCTTTCTTT
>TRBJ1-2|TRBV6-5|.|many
CASRPYRDPNYGYTF
TGTGCCAGCAGACCTTACCGGGATCCGAACTATGGCTACACCTTC
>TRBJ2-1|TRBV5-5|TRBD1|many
CASSSGTGGPDEQFF
TGTGCCAGCAGCTCCGGGACAGGGGGCCCGGATGAGCAGTTCTTC
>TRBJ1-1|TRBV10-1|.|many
CAIRNTEAFF
TGCGCCATTAGGAACACTGAAGCTTTCTTT
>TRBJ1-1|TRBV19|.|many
CASSKTVVTEAFF
TGTGCCAGTAGTAAGACAGTCGTCACTGAAGCTTTCTTT
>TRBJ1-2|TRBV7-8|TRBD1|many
CASSFRGRDYGYTF
TGTGCCAGCAGCTTCAGGGGGCGCGACTATGGCTACACCTTC
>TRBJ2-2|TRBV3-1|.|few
CASSCPSPISGLTGELFF
TGTGCCAGCAGCTGTCCGAGTCCCATTTCAGGCTTGACCGGGGAGCTGTTTTTT
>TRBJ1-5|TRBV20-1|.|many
CSGRADNGRPQHF
TGCAGTGGACGAGCGGACAATGGCCGGCCCCAGCATTTT
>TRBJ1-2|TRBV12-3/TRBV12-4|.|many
CASSWGGGSYGYTF
TGTGCCAGCAGTTGGGGGGGGGGTTCGTATGGCTACACCTTC
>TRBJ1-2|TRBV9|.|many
CASSVAGLGYFGYTF
TGTGCCAGCAGCGTAGCGGGGTTGGGCTATTTCGGCTACACCTTC
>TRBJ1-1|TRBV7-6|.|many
CASSFRGVGAEAFF
TGTGCCAGCAGCTTCCGGGGCGTTGGGGCTGAAGCTTTCTTT
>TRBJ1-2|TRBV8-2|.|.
CGSYQFDSRKTYGYTF
TGTGGCAGTTACCAATTTGATAGCCGAAAGACCTATGGCTACACCTTC
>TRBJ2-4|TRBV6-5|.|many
CASSQGIAKNIQYF
TGTGCCAGCAGCCAGGGTATAGCCAAAAACATTCAGTACTTC
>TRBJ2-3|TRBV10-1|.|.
CASSEGIWTEAPGDTQYF
TGCGCCAGCAGTGAGGGTATCTGGACAGAAGCGCCAGGAGATACGCAGTATTTT
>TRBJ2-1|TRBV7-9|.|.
CASSPSADGTVDNEQSF
TGTGCCAGCAGCCCTAGCGCCGATGGGACAGTGGACAATGAGCAGTCCTTC
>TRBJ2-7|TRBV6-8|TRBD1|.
CANSSWDRSSYEQYF
TGTGCCAACAGTTCCTGGGACAGGAGCTCCTACGAGCAGTACTTC
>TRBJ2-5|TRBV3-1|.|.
CASSPRLPISFSETQYF
TGTGCCAGCAGCCCCAGACTTCCCATTTCTTTCTCTGAGACCCAGTACTTC
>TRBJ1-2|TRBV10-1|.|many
CASSEQSRSRKTYGYTF
TGCGCCAGCAGTGAGCAATCAAGATCGCGAAAGACCTATGGCTACACCTTC
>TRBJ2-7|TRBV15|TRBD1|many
CATSREGQGPLEQYF
TGTGCCACCAGCAGAGAGGGACAGGGGCCCCTCGAGCAGTACTTC
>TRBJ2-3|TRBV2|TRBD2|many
CASSESSGTTDTQYF
TGTGCCAGCAGTGAATCTAGCGGCACCACAGATACGCAGTATTTT
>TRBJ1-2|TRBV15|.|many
CATSRDKGANYGYTF
TGTGCCACCAGCAGAGATAAGGGAGCTAACTATGGCTACACCTTC
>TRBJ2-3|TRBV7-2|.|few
CASSIRRSEDTQYF
TGTGCCAGCAGCATACGTCGGTCTGAAGATACGCAGTATTTT
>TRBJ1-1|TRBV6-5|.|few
CASWTQNTEAFF
TGTGCCAGCTGGACACAGAACACTGAAGCTTTCTTT
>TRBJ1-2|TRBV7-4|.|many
CASSYADSARKTYGYTF
TGTGCCAGCAGCTACGCAGATTCAGCTCGAAAGACCTATGGCTACACCTTC
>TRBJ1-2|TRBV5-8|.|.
CASIRVHPRKTYGYTF
TGTGCCAGCATACGGGTTCATCCACGAAAGACCTATGGCTACACCTTC
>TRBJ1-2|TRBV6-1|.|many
CASSGLGSMRKTYGYTF
TGTGCCAGCAGTGGATTAGGCTCTATGCGAAAGACCTATGGCTACACCTTC
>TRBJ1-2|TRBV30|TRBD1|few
CAWTGQFYGYTF
TGTGCCTGGACGGGACAGTTCTATGGCTACACCTTC
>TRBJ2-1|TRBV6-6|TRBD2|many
CASSYSPTSGIYNEQFF
TGTGCCAGCAGTTACTCGCCGACTAGCGGTATTTACAATGAGCAGTTCTTC
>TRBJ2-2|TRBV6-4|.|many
CASSEKEYTGELFF
TGTGCCAGCAGCGAGAAAGAGTACACCGGGGAGCTGTTTTTT
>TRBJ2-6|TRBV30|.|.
CAWRGTNSGANVLTF
TGTGCCTGGAGGGGTACTAACTCTGGGGCCAACGTCCTGACTTTC
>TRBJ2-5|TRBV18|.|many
CASSPTTETQYF
TGTGCCAGCTCACCAACCACGGAGACCCAGTACTTC
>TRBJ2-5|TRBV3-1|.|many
CASSWVPPISFSETQYF
TGTGCCAGCAGCTGGGTTCCTCCCATTTCTTTCTCTGAGACCCAGTACTTC
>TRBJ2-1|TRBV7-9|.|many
CASSLGGEQFF
TGTGCCAGCAGCTTAGGTGGGGAGCAGTTCTTC
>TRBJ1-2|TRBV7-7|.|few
CASSIGYKCRKTYGYTF
TGTGCCAGCAGCATAGGCTATAAGTGCCGAAAGACCTATGGCTACACCTTC
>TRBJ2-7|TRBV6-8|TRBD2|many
CASSPSGSASYEQYF
TGTGCCAGCAGTCCCAGCGGGAGTGCCTCCTACGAGCAGTACTTC
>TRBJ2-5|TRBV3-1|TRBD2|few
CASSPTREGDLYF
TGTGCCAGCAGCCCAACCCGGGAGGGAGACTTATACTTC
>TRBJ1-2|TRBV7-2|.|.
CASSLVYRDGRTYGYTF
TGTGCCAGCAGCCTAGTTTACAGAGACGGAAGGACCTATGGCTACACCTTC
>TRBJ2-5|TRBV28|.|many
CASSLRQRLEETQYF
TGTGCCAGCAGTCTAAGACAGCGCCTGGAAGAGACCCAGTACTTC
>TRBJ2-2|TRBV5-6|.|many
CASSLYAYANTGELFF
TGTGCCAGCAGCTTGTATGCGTACGCGAACACCGGGGAGCTGTTTTTT
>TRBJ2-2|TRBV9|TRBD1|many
CASSAGTGNTGELFF
TGTGCCAGCAGCGCCGGGACAGGGAACACCGGGGAGCTGTTTTTT
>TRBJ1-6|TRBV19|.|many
CASSLDRDSPLHF
TGTGCCAGTAGCCTCGACCGGGATTCACCCCTCCACTTT
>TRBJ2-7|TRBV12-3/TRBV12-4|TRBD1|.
CASSYDRGPEYEQYF
TGTGCCAGCAGTTACGACAGGGGGCCGGAGTACGAGCAGTACTTC
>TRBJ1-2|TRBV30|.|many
CAWGPNRDGYTF
TGTGCCTGGGGTCCTAACAGGGACGGCTACACCTTC
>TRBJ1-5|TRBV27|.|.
CASSRLWGSSNQPQHF
TGTGCCAGCAGCAGACTCTGGGGTTCAAGCAATCAGCCCCAGCACTTT